These 9 T cell receptor beta chains came from one sample sequenced in a study of cytomegalovirus exposure and HLA in healthy donors. The PCR contained 60 Vbeta and 13 Jbeta primers. Clones were sequenced by immunoSEQ multiplex PCR, and TCRdb holds only the in-frame ones, with some missing. The sample has 150,000 to 200,000 clones; about 90% are singletons. Material: PBMCs. These receptors were collected from a girl less than two years old in good health and CMV-seronegative.

Concerning this clone: At one boundary the junction diverges from the germline segment, which might be a read error. The chain carries TRBV2 and TRBJ2-4; possible D gene TRBD1, 5 bases. Germline lookup yields CDR1 SNHLY and CDR2 FYNNEI. The CDR3 is 13 amino acids. CDR3 in DNA: TGTGCCGGCAGTCCACAGGTACAAAACATTCAGTACTTC. Amino acids: CAGSPQVQNIQYF.

This clone was detected only a few times. The gene calls are TRBV11-2 and TRBJ2-5; D is uncertain. Trimming cost V 2 bases and J 4 bases, with 14 bases left between them. From germline, CDR1 is SGHAT and CDR2 FQNNGV. This CDR3 is 15 amino acids long. The CDR3 reads CASSLPPIRSETQYF. The CDR3 nucleotides read TGTGCCAGCAGCTTACCCCCAATCCGGTCAGAGACCCAGTACTTC.

This chain joins TRBV19 and TRBJ2-7; a weak D match, TRBD1 (6 bases). Per the germline V gene, CDR1 is LNHDA and CDR2 is SQIVND (reference sequence). Trimming removed 7 bases at V and 2 bases at J, with 12 bases between. The CDR3 is 13 residues long. The chain's CDR3 is CASITGRAYEQYF. DNA of the CDR3: TGTGCCAGTATTACAGGGAGAGCCTACGAGCAGTACTTC.

This chain uses TRBV4-1 with TRBJ2-1; 9 bases fit TRBD1. Trimming removed 2 bases from V and 5 bases from J; junction bases left unmatched: 7. The CDR3 covers 16 residues. CDR1 and CDR2 (germline): MGHRA, YSYEKL. The CDR3 sequence is CASSQPGTGRHNEQFF. CDR3 DNA: TGCGCCAGCAGCCAACCGGGGACAGGGAGGCACAATGAGCAGTTCTTC.

This sequence joins TRBV7-6 and TRBJ2-1; TRBD2 matches at 8 bases. J gave up 8 bases and V 6 bases, and 6 bases lay outside the gene matches. The CDR3 consists of 13 residues. From germline, CDR1 is SGHVS and CDR2 FNYEAQ. The CDR3 reads CASSAGGAYEQFF. In DNA, the CDR3 is TGTGCCAGCAGTGCCGGGGGGGCCTATGAGCAGTTCTTC.

V and J are TRBV13 and TRBJ2-1; 8 bases agree with TRBD1. Trimming cost V 5 bases and J 2 bases; bases outside gene matches: 5. Germline V gene lookup returns CDR1 PRHDT and CDR2 FYEKMQ (reference sequence). The CDR3 loop spans 15 amino acids. This CDR3 is CASSTDRGPYNEQFF. In nucleotides, the CDR3 is TGTGCCAGCAGCACCGACAGGGGCCCCTACAATGAGCAGTTCTTC.

This chain links TRBV5-4 with TRBJ1-2; D is unresolved. The CDR3 loop spans 13 amino acids. The V and J ends lost 0 bases and 7 bases respectively, with 10 bases between them. Looked up from germline, CDR1 is SGHNT and CDR2 is YYREEE (reference sequence). CDR3 sequence reads: CASSLARGGGYTF. In DNA form, the CDR3 reads TGTGCCAGCAGCTTGGCCCGGGGAGGTGGCTACACCTTC.

This clone turned up a few times. Sequence at one end of the junction differs from germline and may be a read error. This chain joins TRBV7-7 and TRBJ2-1; a possible D gene is TRBD2 (5 bases). The CDR3 sequence is 14 residues long. Germline V CDR1 and CDR2: SSHAT, FNYEAQ (reference sequence). The CDR3 nucleotides read TGTGCTAGCAGCTTAGTACTAGTCCTTTATGAGCAGTTCTTC. Translating it yields CASSLVLVLYEQFF.

The rearrangement links TRBV7-3 to TRBJ1-1, with 7 bases that match TRBD1. Germline CDR1 reads SGHTA; CDR2 reads FQGTGA. This CDR3 spans 13 amino acids. Trimming at V came to 0 bases and at J to 7 bases, leaving 2 bases not matched to a gene. This CDR3 reads CASSLTRQGEAFF. The DNA for the CDR3 is TGTGCCAGCAGCTTAACGAGACAGGGTGAAGCTTTCTTT.